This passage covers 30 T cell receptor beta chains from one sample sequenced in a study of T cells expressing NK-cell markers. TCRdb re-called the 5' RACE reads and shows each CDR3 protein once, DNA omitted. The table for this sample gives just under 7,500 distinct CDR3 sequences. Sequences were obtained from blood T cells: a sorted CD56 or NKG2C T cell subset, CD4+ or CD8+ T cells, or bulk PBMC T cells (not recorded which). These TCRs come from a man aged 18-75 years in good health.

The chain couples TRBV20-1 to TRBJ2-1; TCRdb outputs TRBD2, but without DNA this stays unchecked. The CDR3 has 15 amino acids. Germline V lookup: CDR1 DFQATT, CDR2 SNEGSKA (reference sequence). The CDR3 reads CSAPDGSNTYNEQFF.

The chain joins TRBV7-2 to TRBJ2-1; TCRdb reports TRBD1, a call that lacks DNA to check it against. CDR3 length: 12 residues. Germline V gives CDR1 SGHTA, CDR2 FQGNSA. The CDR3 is CASSLGGYGQFF. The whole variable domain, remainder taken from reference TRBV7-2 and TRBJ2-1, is GAGVSQSPSNKVTEKGKDVELRCDPISGHTALYWYRQSLGQGLEFLIYFQGNSAPDKSGLPSDRFSAERTGGSVSTLTIQRTQQEDSAVYLCASSLGGYGQFFGPGTRLTVL.

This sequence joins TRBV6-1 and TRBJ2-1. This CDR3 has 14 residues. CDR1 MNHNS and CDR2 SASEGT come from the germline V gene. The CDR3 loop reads CASSLEGTYNEQFF.

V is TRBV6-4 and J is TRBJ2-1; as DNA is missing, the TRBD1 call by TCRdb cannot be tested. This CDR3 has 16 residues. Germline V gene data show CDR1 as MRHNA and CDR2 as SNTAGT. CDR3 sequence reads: CASSETGTGAYNEQFF.

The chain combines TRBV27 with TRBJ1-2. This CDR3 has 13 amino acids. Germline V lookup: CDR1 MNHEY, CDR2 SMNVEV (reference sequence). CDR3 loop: CASSPTAAGGYTF.

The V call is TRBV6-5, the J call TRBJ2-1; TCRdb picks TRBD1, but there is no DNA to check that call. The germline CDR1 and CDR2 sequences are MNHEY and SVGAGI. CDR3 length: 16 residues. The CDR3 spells CASSSRGRGMYNEQFF.

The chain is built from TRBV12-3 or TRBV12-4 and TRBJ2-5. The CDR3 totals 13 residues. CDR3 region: CASSLIRRETQYF.

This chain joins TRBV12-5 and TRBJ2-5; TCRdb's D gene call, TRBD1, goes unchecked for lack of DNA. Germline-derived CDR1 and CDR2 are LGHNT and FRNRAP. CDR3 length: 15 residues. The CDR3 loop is CASGLPQGADKTQYF. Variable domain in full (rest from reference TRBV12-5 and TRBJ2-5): DARVTQTPRHKVTEMGQEVTMRCQPILGHNTVFWYRQTMMQGLELLAYFRNRAPLDDSGMPKDRFSAEMPDATLATLKIQPSEPRDSAVYFCASGLPQGADKTQYFGPGTRLLVL.

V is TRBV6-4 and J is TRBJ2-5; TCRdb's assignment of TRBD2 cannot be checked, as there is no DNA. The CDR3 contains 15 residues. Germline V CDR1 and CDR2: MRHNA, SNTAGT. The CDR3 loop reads CASSDQAGSQETQYF.

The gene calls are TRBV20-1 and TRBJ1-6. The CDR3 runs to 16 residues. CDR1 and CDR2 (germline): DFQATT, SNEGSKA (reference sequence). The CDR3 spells CSARVLRTGDNSPLHF.

CDR3 residues: CASRMTVSQETQYF. The gene calls are TRBV6-1 and TRBJ2-5; checking the TCRdb D call of TRBD1 is not possible without DNA. Looked up from germline, CDR1 is MNHNS and CDR2 is SASEGT. The CDR3 extends over 14 amino acids.

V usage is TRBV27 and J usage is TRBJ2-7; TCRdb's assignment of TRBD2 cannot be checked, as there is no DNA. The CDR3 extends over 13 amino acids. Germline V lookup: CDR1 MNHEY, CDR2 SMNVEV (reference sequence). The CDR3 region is CASSSTSAGEQYF.

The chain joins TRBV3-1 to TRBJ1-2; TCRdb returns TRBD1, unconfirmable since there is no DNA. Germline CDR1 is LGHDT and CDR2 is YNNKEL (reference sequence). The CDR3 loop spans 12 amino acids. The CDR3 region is CASSQGGRGYTF.

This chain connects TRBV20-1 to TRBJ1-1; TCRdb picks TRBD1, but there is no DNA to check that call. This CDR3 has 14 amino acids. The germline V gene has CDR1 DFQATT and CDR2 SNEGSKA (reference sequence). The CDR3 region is CSARDPDRLTEAFF.

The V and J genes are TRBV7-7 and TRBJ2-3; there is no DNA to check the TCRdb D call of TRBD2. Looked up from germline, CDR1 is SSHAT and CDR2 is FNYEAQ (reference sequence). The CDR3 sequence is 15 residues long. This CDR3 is CASSPGGGDTDTQYF.

CDR3 residues: CASSRELNTEAFF. This sequence joins TRBV14 and TRBJ1-1. The germline CDR1 and CDR2 sequences are SGHDN and FVKESK. The CDR3 loop spans 13 amino acids.

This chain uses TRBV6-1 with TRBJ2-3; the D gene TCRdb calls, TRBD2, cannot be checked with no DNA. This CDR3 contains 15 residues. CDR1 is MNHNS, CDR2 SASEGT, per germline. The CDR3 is CASRRVAGSTDTQYF.

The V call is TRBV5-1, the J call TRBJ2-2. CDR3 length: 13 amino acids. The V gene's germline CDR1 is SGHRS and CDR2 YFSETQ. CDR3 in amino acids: CASSPVLTGELFF.

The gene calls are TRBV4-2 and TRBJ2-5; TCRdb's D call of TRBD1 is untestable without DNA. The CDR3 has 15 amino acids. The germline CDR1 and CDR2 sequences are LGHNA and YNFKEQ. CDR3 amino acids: CASSTGTGDQETQYF.

The chain's CDR3 is CASSPGTTLSYNEQFF. The genes are TRBV5-1 and TRBJ2-1; the D call of TRBD2 rests on TCRdb alone, since no DNA is present to check it. The CDR3 is 16 amino acids. Germline CDR1 is SGHRS and CDR2 is YFSETQ. Variable domain in full (rest from reference TRBV5-1 and TRBJ2-1): KAGVTQTPRYLIKTRGQQVTLSCSPISGHRSVSWYQQTPGQGLQFLFEYFSETQRNKGNFPGRFSGRQFSNSRSEMNVSTLELGDSALYLCASSPGTTLSYNEQFFGPGTRLTVL.

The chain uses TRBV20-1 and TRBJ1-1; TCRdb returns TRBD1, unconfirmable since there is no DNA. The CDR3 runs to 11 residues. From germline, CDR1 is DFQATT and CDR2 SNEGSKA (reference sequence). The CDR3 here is CSAERGTEAFF.

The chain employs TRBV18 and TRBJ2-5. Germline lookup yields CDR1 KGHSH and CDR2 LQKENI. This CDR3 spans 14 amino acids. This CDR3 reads CASSPMGIQETQYF.

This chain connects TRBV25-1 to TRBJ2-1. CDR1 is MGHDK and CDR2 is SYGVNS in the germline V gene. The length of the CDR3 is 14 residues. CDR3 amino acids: CASSEYTEVGEQFF.

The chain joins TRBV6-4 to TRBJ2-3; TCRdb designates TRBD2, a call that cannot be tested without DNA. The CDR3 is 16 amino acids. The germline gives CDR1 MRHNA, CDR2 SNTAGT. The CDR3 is CASSESAGGHTDTQYF.

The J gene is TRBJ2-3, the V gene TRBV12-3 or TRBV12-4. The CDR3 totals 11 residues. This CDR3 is CASGSADTQYF.

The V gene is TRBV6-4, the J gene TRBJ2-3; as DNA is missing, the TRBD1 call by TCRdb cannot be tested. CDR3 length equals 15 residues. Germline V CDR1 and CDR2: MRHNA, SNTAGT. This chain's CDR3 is CASSDSGSGSDTQYF.

The CDR3 sequence is CASEVLGSEQYF. J is TRBJ2-7 and V is TRBV28; TCRdb indicates TRBD2, and absent DNA this call remains unverified. Germline V lookup: CDR1 MDHEN, CDR2 SYDVKM. This CDR3 comprises 12 residues.

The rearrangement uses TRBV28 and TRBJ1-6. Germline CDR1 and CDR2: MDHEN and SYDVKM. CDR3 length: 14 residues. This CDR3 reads CASTAFWRNSPLHF.

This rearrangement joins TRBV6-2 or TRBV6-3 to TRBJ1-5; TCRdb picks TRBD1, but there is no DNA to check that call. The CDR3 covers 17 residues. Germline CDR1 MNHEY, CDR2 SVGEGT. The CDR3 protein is CASSNKAHRVGNQPQHF.

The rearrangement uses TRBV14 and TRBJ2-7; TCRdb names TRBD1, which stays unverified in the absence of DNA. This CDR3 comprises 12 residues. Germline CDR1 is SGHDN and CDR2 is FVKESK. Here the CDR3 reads CASSQTAYEQYF.